The TCR beta chain under discussion was sequenced for a study of breast tumors, draining lymph nodes, adjacent tissues. TCRdb analysed the multiplex PCR reads with MiXCR anew, one entry per CDR3 protein. This sample has 150,000 to 250,000 distinct CDR3 sequences; 25% to 40% occur once, and the top ten carry roughly 4%. Samples came from axillary lymph nodes draining the breast cancer. V lost 1 base to trimming and J lost 2 bases, with 24 bases between them. Germline-derived CDR1 and CDR2 are LGHNA and YNFKEQ. The CDR3 has 19 amino acids. The source of this sequence is a female donor with breast cancer. Some clones in this sample may be carry-over from other donors' samples. V and J are TRBV4-2 and TRBJ2-7; perhaps D is TRBD1 or TRBD2 (8 bases each). What was sequenced was axillary lymph node tissue. The CDR3 nucleotides read TGTGCCAGCAGCCAAGGGCGGGAGGCAGGGGGCGGGGTAACCTACGAGCAGTACTTC. Translated, it gives CASSQGREAGGGVTYEQYF.